This TCR beta chain appears in the sequencing data of a study of blood T cell repertoires in COVID-19. Looking at the study overall: The samples span acute and convalescent COVID-19 from the United States, Italy and Spain. PBMCs, B-cell-depleted T cells, or T cells provided the cDNA or gDNA that made up the material.

Trimming took 6 bases from V and 2 from J, leaving 15 bases between them. CDR1 is MNHEY and CDR2 is SVGAGI in the germline V gene. CDR3 size: 15 residues. In the study's own analysis: Estimated nucleated cell counts came from reference gene primer amplification. Method: immunoSEQ multiplex PCR; TCRdb's copy keeps in-frame clones and lacks some. For V, J and clone size, that table is used; D and trimming come from the DNA. Here the sample spans about 180,000 clones, around three quarters being singletons. With regard to this clone: Other DNA sequences in this specimen translate into the identical CDR3.

The chain combines TRBV6-5 with TRBJ2-3; D may be TRBD2 (5 bases). The receptor comes from a man between 65 and 79 years old with active or convalescent COVID-19. The material sequenced was peripheral blood. In DNA form, the CDR3 reads TGTGCCAGCAGCTTTAAGGGTAGCGCCACAGATACGCAGTATTTT. Its protein is CASSFKGSATDTQYF.